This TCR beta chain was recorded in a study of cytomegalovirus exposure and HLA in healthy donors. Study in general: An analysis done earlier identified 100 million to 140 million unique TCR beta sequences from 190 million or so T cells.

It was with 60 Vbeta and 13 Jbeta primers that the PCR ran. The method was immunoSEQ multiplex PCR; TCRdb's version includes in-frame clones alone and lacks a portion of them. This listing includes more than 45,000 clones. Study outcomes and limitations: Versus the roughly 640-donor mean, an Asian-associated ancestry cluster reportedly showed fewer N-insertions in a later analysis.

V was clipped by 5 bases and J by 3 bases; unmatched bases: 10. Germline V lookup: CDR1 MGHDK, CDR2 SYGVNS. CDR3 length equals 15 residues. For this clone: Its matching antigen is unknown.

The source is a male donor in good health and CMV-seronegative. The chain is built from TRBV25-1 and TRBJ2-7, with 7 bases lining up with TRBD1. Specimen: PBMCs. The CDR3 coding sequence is TGTGCCAGCAGTTTTCAGAGGGGGCGCAGCTACGAGCAGTACTTC. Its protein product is CASSFQRGRSYEQYF.